A single TCR beta chain is shown here with its context. Its target is unknown. Germline V gene sequence: CDR1 SGHNT, CDR2 YENEEA. Trimming removed 1 base from V and 5 bases from J, with 9 bases in between. The CDR3 extends over 15 amino acids. The record originates from a study of a mutant IDH1 vaccine in newly diagnosed glioma. About the research overall: Earlier treatment was radiotherapy, temozolomide, or both, with most getting both. V12 came at week 35, V13 at week 47. General study findings and limits: Pseudoprogression apparently lacked any relation to changes in top peripheral T cell clonotypes.

Some clones are missing from TCRdb's copy, which holds only in-frame ones; the method was immunoSEQ multiplex PCR. The data contain tens of thousands of clones, roughly 80% of them singletons. Indicated time point: week 35, safety follow-up. Each vaccine dose was 300 ug of mutant IDH1 20-mer peptide, with topical imiquimod. The donors had new WHO grade 3 or 4 astrocytomas; these were IDH1-mutant and ATRX-lost. The input for sequencing was PBMCs, taken from a glioma patient whose treatment included an IDH1 peptide vaccine. The chain has TRBV11-3 and TRBJ1-6; D is ambiguous. This sequence was found in a woman under 30 with glioma. In nucleotides, the CDR3 is TGTGCCAGCAGCTTAGGGGCCAGCGATAATTCACCCCTCCACTTT. Protein: CASSLGASDNSPLHF.